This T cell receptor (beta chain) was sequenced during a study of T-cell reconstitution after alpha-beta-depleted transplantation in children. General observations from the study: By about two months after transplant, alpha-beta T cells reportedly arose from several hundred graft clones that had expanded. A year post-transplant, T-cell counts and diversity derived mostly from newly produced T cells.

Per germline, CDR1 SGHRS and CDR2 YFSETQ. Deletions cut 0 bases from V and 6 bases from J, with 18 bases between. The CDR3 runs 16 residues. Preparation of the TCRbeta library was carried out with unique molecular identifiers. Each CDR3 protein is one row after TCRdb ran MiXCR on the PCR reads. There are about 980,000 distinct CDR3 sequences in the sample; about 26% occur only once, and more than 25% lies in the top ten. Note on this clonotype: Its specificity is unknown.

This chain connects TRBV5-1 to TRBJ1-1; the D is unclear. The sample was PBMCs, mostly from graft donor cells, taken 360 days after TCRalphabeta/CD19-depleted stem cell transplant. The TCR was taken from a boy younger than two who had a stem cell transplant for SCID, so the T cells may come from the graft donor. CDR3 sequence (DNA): TGCGCCAGCAGCTTGGGTAGGGCTACGCCTCGGGCTGAAGCTTTCTTT. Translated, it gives CASSLGRATPRAEAFF.